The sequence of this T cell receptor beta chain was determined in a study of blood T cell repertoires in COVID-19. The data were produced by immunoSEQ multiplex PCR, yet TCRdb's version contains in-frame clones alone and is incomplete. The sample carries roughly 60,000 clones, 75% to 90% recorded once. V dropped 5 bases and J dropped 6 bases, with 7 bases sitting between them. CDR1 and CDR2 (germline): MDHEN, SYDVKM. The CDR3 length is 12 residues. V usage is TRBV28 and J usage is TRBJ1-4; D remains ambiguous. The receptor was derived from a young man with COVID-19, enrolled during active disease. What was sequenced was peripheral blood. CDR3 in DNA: TGTGCCAGCAGTCCCCGTCATGAAAAACTGTTTTTT. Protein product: CASSPRHEKLFF. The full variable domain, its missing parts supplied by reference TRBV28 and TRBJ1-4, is DVKVTQSSRYLVKRTGEKVFLECVQDMDHENMFWYRQDPGLGLRLIYFSYDVKMKEKGDIPEGYSVSREKKERFSLILESASTNQTSMYLCASSPRHEKLFFGSGTQLSVL.